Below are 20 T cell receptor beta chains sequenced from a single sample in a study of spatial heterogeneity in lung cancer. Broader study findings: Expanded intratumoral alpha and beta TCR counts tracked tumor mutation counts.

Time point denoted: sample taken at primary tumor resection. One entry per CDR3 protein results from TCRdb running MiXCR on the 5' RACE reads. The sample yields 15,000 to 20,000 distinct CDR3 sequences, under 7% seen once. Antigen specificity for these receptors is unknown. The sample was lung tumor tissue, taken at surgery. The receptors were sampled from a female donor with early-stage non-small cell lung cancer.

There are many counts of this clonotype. The CDR3 sequence: CASSRTGGWYGYTF. The CDR3 region has the DNA TGTGCCAGCAGTCGCACAGGGGGCTGGTATGGCTACACCTTC. This chain links TRBV28 with TRBJ1-2; the match to TRBD1 covers 9 bases. The V segment lost 5 bases and the J segment 5 bases; nucleotides outside the gene matches: 6. Looked up from germline, CDR1 is MDHEN and CDR2 is SYDVKM. The CDR3 runs 14 residues.

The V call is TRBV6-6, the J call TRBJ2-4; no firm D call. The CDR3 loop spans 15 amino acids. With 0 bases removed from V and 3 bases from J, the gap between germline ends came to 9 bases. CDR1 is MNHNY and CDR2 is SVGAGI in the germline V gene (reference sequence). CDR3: CASSYSQQVKNIQYF. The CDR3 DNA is TGTGCCAGCAGTTACTCCCAGCAGGTCAAAAACATTCAGTACTTC.

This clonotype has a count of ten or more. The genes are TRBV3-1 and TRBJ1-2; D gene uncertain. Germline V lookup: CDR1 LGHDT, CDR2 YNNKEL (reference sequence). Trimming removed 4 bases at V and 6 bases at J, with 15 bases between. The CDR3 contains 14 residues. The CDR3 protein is CASSPQKGGHGYTF. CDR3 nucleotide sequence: TGTGCCAGCAGCCCTCAAAAGGGCGGCCATGGCTACACCTTC.

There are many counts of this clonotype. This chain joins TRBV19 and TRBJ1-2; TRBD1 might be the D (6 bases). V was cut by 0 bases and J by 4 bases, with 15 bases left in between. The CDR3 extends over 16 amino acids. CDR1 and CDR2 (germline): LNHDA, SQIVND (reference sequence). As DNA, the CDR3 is TGTGCCAGTAGTATAGACACAGGGAGCTACGGCTATGGCTACACCTTC. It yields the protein CASSIDTGSYGYGYTF.

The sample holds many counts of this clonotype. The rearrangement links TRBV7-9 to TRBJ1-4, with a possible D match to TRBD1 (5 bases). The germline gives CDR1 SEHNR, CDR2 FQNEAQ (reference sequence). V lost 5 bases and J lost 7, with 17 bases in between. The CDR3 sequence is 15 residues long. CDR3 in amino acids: CASSPRQGVSEKLFF. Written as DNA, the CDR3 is TGTGCCAGCAGCCCCCGACAAGGGGTCTCTGAAAAACTGTTTTTT.

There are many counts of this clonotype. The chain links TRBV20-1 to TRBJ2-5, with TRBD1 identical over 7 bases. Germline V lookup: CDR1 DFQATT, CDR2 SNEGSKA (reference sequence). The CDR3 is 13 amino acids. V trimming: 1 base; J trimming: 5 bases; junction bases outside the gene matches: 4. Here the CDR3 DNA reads TGCAGTGCTAGAGTAGGGGGCCGGGAGACCCAGTACTTC. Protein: CSARVGGRETQYF.

The CDR3 DNA follows: TGTGCCAGCAGCTTGCCCGGGGAACAACCCGGGGAGCTGTTTTTT. Translating gives CASSLPGEQPGELFF. The chain joins TRBV5-4 to TRBJ2-2; the D gene is possibly TRBD2 (5 bases). CDR1 and CDR2 from the germline V gene are SGHNT and YYREEE (reference sequence). Between the trimmed V and J ends, which lost 1 base and 6 bases, there was a span of 13 bases. This CDR3 has 15 amino acids.

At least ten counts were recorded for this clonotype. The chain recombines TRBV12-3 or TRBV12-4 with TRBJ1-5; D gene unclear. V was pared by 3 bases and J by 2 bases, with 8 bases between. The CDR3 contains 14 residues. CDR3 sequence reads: CASSFRAGNQPQHF. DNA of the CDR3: TGTGCCAGCAGTTTTCGGGCGGGCAATCAGCCCCAGCATTTT.

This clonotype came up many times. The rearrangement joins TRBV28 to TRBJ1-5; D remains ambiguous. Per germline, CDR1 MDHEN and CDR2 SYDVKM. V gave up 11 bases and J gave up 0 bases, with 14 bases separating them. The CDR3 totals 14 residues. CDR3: CAAAPPNSNQPQHF. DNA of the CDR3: TGTGCCGCAGCCCCGCCAAATAGCAATCAGCCCCAGCATTTT.

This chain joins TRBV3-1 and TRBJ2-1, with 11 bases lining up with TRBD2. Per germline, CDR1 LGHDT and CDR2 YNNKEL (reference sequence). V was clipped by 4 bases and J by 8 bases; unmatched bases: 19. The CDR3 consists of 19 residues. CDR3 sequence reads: CASSPVGSGRAGRLYEQFF. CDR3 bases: TGTGCCAGCAGCCCCGTGGGTAGCGGGAGGGCCGGGAGATTGTATGAGCAGTTCTTC.

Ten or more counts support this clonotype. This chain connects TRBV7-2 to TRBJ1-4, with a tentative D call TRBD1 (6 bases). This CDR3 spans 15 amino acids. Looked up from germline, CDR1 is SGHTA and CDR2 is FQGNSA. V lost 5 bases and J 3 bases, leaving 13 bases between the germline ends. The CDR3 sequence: CASSAQGLANEKLFF. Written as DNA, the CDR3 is TGTGCCAGCAGCGCACAGGGATTGGCTAATGAAAAACTGTTTTTT.

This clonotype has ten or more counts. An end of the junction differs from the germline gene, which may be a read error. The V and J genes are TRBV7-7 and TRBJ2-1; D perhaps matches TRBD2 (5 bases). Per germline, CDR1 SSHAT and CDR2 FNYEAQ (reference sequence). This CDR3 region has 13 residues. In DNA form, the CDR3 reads TGTGCTAGCAGCTTAGTAGGGCGGGCAGAGCAGTTCTTC. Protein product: CASSLVGRAEQFF.

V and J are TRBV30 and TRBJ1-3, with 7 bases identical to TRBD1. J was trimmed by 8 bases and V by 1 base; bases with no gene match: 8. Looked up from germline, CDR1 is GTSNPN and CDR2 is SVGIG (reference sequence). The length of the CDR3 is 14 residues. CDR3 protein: CAWSGVDRTYTIYF. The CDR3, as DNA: TGTGCCTGGAGTGGGGTGGACAGGACCTACACCATATATTTT.

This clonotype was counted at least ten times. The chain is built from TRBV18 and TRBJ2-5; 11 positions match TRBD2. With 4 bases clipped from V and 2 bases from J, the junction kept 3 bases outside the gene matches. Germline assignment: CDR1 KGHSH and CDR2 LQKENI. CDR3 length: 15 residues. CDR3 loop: CASSLGTSGQETQYF. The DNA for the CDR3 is TGTGCCAGCTCACTCGGGACTAGCGGACAAGAGACCCAGTACTTC.

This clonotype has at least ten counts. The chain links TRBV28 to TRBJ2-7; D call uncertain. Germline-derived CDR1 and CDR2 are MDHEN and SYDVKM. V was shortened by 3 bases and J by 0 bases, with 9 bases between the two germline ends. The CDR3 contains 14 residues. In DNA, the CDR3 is TGTGCCAGCAGTTTCCTCAGTAGCTCCTACGAGCAGTACTTC. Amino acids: CASSFLSSSYEQYF. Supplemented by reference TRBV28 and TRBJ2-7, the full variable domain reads DVKVTQSSRYLVKRTGEKVFLECVQDMDHENMFWYRQDPGLGLRLIYFSYDVKMKEKGDIPEGYSVSREKKERFSLILESASTNQTSMYLCASSFLSSSYEQYFGPGTRLTVT.

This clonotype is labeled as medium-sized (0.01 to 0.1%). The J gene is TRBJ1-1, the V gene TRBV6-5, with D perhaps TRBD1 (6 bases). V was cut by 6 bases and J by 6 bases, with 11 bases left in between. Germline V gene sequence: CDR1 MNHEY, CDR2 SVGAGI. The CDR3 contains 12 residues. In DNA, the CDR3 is TGTGCCAGCAGCCCAGGGGTAGCTGAAGCTTTCTTT. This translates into CASSPGVAEAFF.

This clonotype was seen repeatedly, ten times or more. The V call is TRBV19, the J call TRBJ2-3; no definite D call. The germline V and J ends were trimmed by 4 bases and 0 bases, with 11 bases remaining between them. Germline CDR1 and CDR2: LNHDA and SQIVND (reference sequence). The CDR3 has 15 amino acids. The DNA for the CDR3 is TGTGCCAGTAGTAGTAAGGACCTTAGCACAGATACGCAGTATTTT. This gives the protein CASSSKDLSTDTQYF.

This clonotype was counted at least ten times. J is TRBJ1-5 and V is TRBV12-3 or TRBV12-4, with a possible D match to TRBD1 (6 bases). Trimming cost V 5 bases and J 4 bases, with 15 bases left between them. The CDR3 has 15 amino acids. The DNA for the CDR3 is TGTGCCAGCAGTCCTGGGGGGGGCCTAAATCAGCCCCAGCATTTT. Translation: CASSPGGGLNQPQHF.

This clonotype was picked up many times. The chain's CDR3 is CASRGLAGNTGELFF. CDR3 DNA: TGTGCCAGCAGGGGACTAGCGGGGAACACCGGGGAGCTGTTTTTT. This chain links TRBV25-1 with TRBJ2-2, with 12 positions matching TRBD2. The J segment lost 1 base and the V segment lost 6 bases, leaving 0 bases of the junction unmatched. The length of the CDR3 is 15 residues. Per germline, CDR1 MGHDK and CDR2 SYGVNS. Full variable domain (rest looked up from reference TRBV25-1 and TRBJ2-2): EADIYQTPRYLVIGTGKKITLECSQTMGHDKMYWYQQDPGMELHLIHYSYGVNSTEKGDLSSESTVSRIRTEHFPLTLESARPSHTSQYLCASRGLAGNTGELFFGEGSRLTVL.

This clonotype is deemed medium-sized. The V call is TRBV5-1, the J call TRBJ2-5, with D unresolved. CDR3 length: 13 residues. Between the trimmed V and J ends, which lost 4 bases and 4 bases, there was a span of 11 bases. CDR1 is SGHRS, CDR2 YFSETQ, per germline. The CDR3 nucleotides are TGCGCCAGCAGCCCCGGCTATCTAGAGACCCAGTACTTC. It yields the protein CASSPGYLETQYF.